This TCR beta chain was retrieved from a study of CD8 T cells in ankylosing spondylitis. Each CDR3 protein is one row after TCRdb ran MiXCR on the 5' RACE reads. This sample carries around 540,000 distinct CDR3 sequences, about an eighth of them seen once, and the ten largest clones take about 6.5%. V was shortened by 5 bases and J by 3 bases, with 13 bases between the two germline ends. This CDR3 region has 15 residues. Germline assignment: CDR1 SGHVS and CDR2 FQNEAQ. Findings and limits, study-wide: A TCR beta motif of under ten highly homologous variants appeared characteristic of ankylosing spondylitis blood.

This clonotype was picked up one time. Its cognate antigen is unknown. The genes are TRBV7-8 and TRBJ1-4; possible D gene TRBD1, 6 bases. The clonotype comes from a male donor with ankylosing spondylitis. The sequenced sample consisted of blood, either unsorted or a sorted T cell fraction (not recorded which). The CDR3 sequence is CASSLRGWPNEKLFF. The CDR3 DNA reads as TGTGCCAGCAGCCTCAGGGGTTGGCCTAATGAAAAACTGTTTTTT.